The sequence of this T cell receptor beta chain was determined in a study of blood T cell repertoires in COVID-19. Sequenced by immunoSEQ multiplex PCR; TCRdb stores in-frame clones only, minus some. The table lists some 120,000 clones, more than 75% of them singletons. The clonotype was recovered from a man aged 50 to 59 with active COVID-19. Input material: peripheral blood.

CDR3 nucleotide sequence: TGTGCCAGTAGTCAAGGACTGACGAACACTGAAGCTTTCTTT. Translated, it gives CASSQGLTNTEAFF. The chain is built from TRBV19 and TRBJ1-1; D is ambiguous. V lost 5 bases, J lost 1 base, and 11 bases lay in between. CDR1 LNHDA and CDR2 SQIVND come from the germline V gene (reference sequence). This CDR3 region has 14 residues.